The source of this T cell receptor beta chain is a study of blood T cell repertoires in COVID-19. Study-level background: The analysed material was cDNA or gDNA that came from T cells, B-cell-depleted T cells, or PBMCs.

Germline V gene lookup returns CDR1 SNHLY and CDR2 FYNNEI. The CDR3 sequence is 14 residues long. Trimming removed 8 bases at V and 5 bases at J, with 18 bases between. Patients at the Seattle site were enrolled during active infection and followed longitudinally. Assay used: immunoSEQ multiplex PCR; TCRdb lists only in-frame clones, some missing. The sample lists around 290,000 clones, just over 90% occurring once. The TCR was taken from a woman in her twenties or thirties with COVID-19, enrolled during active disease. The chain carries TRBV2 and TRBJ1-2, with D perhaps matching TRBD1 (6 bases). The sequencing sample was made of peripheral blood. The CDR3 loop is CASQAPQGRYGYTF. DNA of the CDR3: TGTGCCAGCCAAGCCCCCCAGGGGAGATATGGCTACACCTTC.